This is a list of T cell receptor beta chains from one sample in a study of CD8 T cells in ankylosing spondylitis. MiXCR, applied by TCRdb to the 5' RACE reads, yields one record per CDR3 protein. The sample includes around 450,000 distinct CDR3 sequences, roughly 26% of them seen just once. The sample taken for sequencing was blood, either unsorted or a sorted T cell fraction (not recorded which). These receptors were collected from a male donor with ankylosing spondylitis. Both conserved end residues are part of each CDR3. The order of the fields is J gene, D gene, clone size, V gene, CDR3 protein, CDR3 DNA. D genes are given only for firm matches. A row's size may be missing; if present it is once, few, many or a size class.

J: TRBJ2-2
D: TRBD1
size: few
V: TRBV7-9
CDR3: CASSAQGTGELFF
DNA: TGTGCCAGCAGCGCACAGGGGACCGGGGAGCTGTTTTTT

J: TRBJ1-5
D: NA
size: NA
V: TRBV20-1
CDR3: CSARDGNRAQPQHF
DNA: TGCAGTGCTAGAGATGGTAACAGGGCTCAGCCCCAGCATTTT

J: TRBJ2-1
D: NA
size: NA
V: TRBV20-1
CDR3: CSAESPGNEQFF
DNA: TGCAGTGCTGAATCCCCAGGCAATGAGCAGTTCTTC

J: TRBJ1-5
D: NA
size: few
V: TRBV4-1
CDR3: CASSQDWGAHQPQHF
DNA: TGCGCCAGCAGCCAAGATTGGGGGGCCCATCAGCCCCAGCATTTT

J: TRBJ1-1
D: NA
size: few
V: TRBV7-2
CDR3: CASSLHGGGTEAFF
DNA: TGTGCCAGCAGCTTACACGGCGGGGGCACTGAAGCTTTCTTT

J: TRBJ2-6
D: NA
size: few
V: TRBV29-1
CDR3: CSVEPAGGANVLTF
DNA: TGCAGCGTTGAACCCGCGGGGGGGGCCAACGTCCTGACTTTC

J: TRBJ2-7
D: NA
size: few
V: TRBV7-8
CDR3: CASSPRDTLREQYF
DNA: TGTGCCAGCAGCCCCCGGGACACCCTTCGGGAGCAGTACTTC

J: TRBJ1-5
D: TRBD1
size: few
V: TRBV12-3/TRBV12-4
CDR3: CASSGQGFGDQPQHF
DNA: TGTGCCAGCAGCGGACAGGGGTTCGGTGATCAGCCCCAGCATTTT

J: TRBJ1-1
D: TRBD1
size: few
V: TRBV7-2
CDR3: CASSLTGERYTEAFF
DNA: TGTGCCAGCAGCCTGACAGGGGAAAGATACACTGAAGCTTTCTTT

J: TRBJ2-6
D: NA
size: few
V: TRBV27
CDR3: CASRRHVASGANVLTF
DNA: TGTGCCAGCCGCAGACATGTGGCCTCTGGGGCCAACGTCCTGACTTTC

J: TRBJ2-1
D: TRBD2
size: few
V: TRBV20-1
CDR3: CSATDSGRTDEQFF
DNA: TGCAGTGCTACAGATAGCGGGAGGACAGATGAGCAGTTCTTC

J: TRBJ2-1
D: TRBD2
size: NA
V: TRBV2
CDR3: CASTMARENNEQFF
DNA: TGTGCCAGCACGATGGCGCGGGAGAACAATGAGCAGTTCTTC

J: TRBJ1-1
D: TRBD1
size: NA
V: TRBV5-1
CDR3: CASSLNRDRGQNKDTEAFF
DNA: TGCGCCAGCAGCTTGAACAGGGACAGGGGGCAGAATAAGGACACTGAAGCTTTCTTT

J: TRBJ1-1
D: NA
size: NA
V: TRBV7-9
CDR3: CASSLLRTEPNTEAFF
DNA: TGTGCCAGCAGCCTACTCCGGACTGAACCGAACACTGAAGCTTTCTTT

J: TRBJ1-4
D: TRBD1
size: NA
V: TRBV5-1
CDR3: CASTDDRGEEKLFF
DNA: TGCGCCAGCACCGACGACAGGGGGGAAGAAAAACTGTTTTTT

J: TRBJ2-3
D: TRBD2
size: NA
V: TRBV12-3/TRBV12-4
CDR3: CASSPQGLAGGPDTQYF
DNA: TGTGCCAGCAGTCCACAGGGACTAGCGGGAGGGCCAGATACGCAGTATTTT

J: TRBJ1-3
D: TRBD1
size: NA
V: TRBV20-1
CDR3: CSARKQGAATGNTIYF
DNA: TGCAGTGCTAGAAAACAGGGGGCCGCAACTGGAAACACCATATATTTT

J: TRBJ1-6
D: TRBD1
size: NA
V: TRBV16
CDR3: CASSQGTGGNSPLHF
DNA: TGTGCCAGCAGCCAAGGGACAGGGGGCAATTCACCCCTCCACTTT

J: TRBJ1-1
D: NA
size: NA
V: TRBV11-2
CDR3: CASSSYVEAFF
DNA: TGTGCCAGCAGCTCGTATGTTGAAGCTTTCTTT

J: TRBJ2-2
D: NA
size: NA
V: TRBV20-1
CDR3: CSARDLMFGYTGELFF
DNA: TGCAGTGCTAGGGATTTGATGTTCGGGTATACCGGGGAGCTGTTTTTT

J: TRBJ2-1
D: TRBD1
size: NA
V: TRBV20-1
CDR3: CSASGQLYNEQFF
DNA: TGCAGTGCTTCGGGACAGCTATACAATGAGCAGTTCTTC

J: TRBJ2-3
D: TRBD2
size: few
V: TRBV5-1
CDR3: CASCSGSSDTQYF
DNA: TGCGCCAGCTGTAGCGGGAGTAGCGATACGCAGTATTTT

J: TRBJ1-6
D: TRBD1
size: NA
V: TRBV3-1
CDR3: CASSSSRQDRGMLNSPLHF
DNA: TGTGCCAGCAGCTCGAGCCGTCAAGACAGGGGAATGCTTAATTCACCCCTCCACTTT

J: TRBJ2-2
D: NA
size: NA
V: TRBV11-3
CDR3: CASSISGSDTGELFF
DNA: TGTGCCAGCAGCATTAGCGGATCTGACACCGGGGAGCTGTTTTTT

J: TRBJ2-7
D: TRBD2
size: NA
V: TRBV5-1
CDR3: CASSLEVAGGSSYEQYF
DNA: TGCGCCAGCAGCTTGGAGGTAGCGGGAGGTAGTTCCTACGAGCAGTACTTC

J: TRBJ2-7
D: NA
size: NA
V: TRBV6-1
CDR3: CASNPTAIRYEQYF
DNA: TGTGCCAGCAATCCGACAGCGATCCGCTACGAGCAGTACTTC

J: TRBJ1-1
D: TRBD1
size: NA
V: TRBV5-1
CDR3: CASSLGDRGPHGEAFF
DNA: TGCGCCAGCAGCTTGGGGGACAGGGGACCTCATGGTGAAGCTTTCTTT

J: TRBJ1-1
D: NA
size: NA
V: TRBV14
CDR3: CASSQASGGRGTEAFF
DNA: TGTGCCAGCAGCCAAGCTTCGGGGGGCCGGGGCACTGAAGCTTTCTTT

J: TRBJ2-2
D: NA
size: NA
V: TRBV6-5
CDR3: CASSFHGAGELFF
DNA: TGTGCCAGCAGTTTCCACGGGGCCGGGGAGCTGTTTTTT

J: TRBJ1-1
D: NA
size: NA
V: TRBV7-2
CDR3: CASSTYTEAFF
DNA: TGTGCCAGCTCAACTTACACTGAAGCTTTCTTT

J: TRBJ2-3
D: TRBD2
size: few
V: TRBV29-1
CDR3: CSVGADRLAGGVDTQYF
DNA: TGCAGCGTGGGGGCCGATAGACTAGCGGGAGGTGTAGATACGCAGTATTTT

J: TRBJ2-1
D: TRBD1
size: few
V: TRBV5-1
CDR3: CASSLERGLRDEQFF
DNA: TGCGCCAGCAGCTTGGAAAGGGGGCTGAGGGATGAGCAGTTCTTC

J: TRBJ2-1
D: TRBD1
size: few
V: TRBV5-1
CDR3: CASSLVVQGNNEQFF
DNA: TGCGCCAGCAGCTTGGTGGTACAGGGGAACAATGAGCAGTTCTTC

J: TRBJ1-4
D: TRBD1
size: few
V: TRBV20-1
CDR3: CSARSGTANEKLFF
DNA: TGCAGTGCTAGGAGTGGGACAGCTAATGAAAAACTGTTTTTT

J: TRBJ2-1
D: TRBD1
size: NA
V: TRBV5-1
CDR3: CASSLHRGDNEQFF
DNA: TGCGCCAGCAGCTTGCACAGGGGGGACAATGAGCAGTTCTTC

J: TRBJ1-1
D: NA
size: NA
V: TRBV29-1
CDR3: CSSRVSQRTEAFF
DNA: TGCAGCAGCAGGGTAAGTCAAAGGACTGAAGCTTTCTTT

J: TRBJ2-5
D: TRBD2
size: NA
V: TRBV20-1
CDR3: CSASVSSGRETQYF
DNA: TGCAGTGCTAGTGTATCGAGCGGGAGGGAGACCCAGTACTTC

J: TRBJ2-2
D: NA
size: few
V: TRBV10-1
CDR3: CASSSSGGGELFF
DNA: TGCGCCAGCAGCTCTTCGGGTGGCGGGGAGCTGTTTTTT

J: TRBJ2-1
D: TRBD2
size: NA
V: TRBV11-2
CDR3: CASSLDLAGVWNEQFF
DNA: TGTGCCAGCAGCTTAGATCTAGCGGGAGTTTGGAATGAGCAGTTCTTC

J: TRBJ2-1
D: TRBD2
size: NA
V: TRBV10-3
CDR3: CATGRGSGTDEQFF
DNA: TGTGCCACCGGTCGGGGTAGCGGGACTGATGAGCAGTTCTTC

J: TRBJ2-5
D: TRBD1
size: NA
V: TRBV20-1
CDR3: CSYYGTGARGETQYF
DNA: TGCAGTTACTACGGGACAGGGGCGAGGGGGGAGACCCAGTACTTC

J: TRBJ1-4
D: NA
size: NA
V: TRBV20-1
CDR3: CSATERWGAANEKLFF
DNA: TGCAGTGCGACCGAGCGGTGGGGGGCGGCTAATGAAAAACTGTTTTTT

J: TRBJ1-1
D: NA
size: few
V: TRBV6-1
CDR3: CASSVIQVNTEAFF
DNA: TGTGCCAGCAGTGTGATACAGGTGAACACTGAAGCTTTCTTT

J: TRBJ2-7
D: TRBD1
size: NA
V: TRBV5-1
CDR3: CASRVLQGASYEQYF
DNA: TGCGCCAGCAGGGTCCTACAGGGGGCCTCCTACGAGCAGTACTTC

J: TRBJ1-1
D: TRBD1
size: NA
V: TRBV5-1
CDR3: CASSFRTGTEAFF
DNA: TGCGCCAGCAGCTTCCGGACAGGGACTGAAGCTTTCTTT

J: TRBJ2-1
D: TRBD2
size: few
V: TRBV20-1
CDR3: CSALTSGSYYNEQFF
DNA: TGCAGTGCCCTGACTAGCGGGAGTTATTACAATGAGCAGTTCTTC

J: TRBJ2-1
D: NA
size: NA
V: TRBV7-2
CDR3: CASTNYGSYNEQFF
DNA: TGTGCCAGCACCAACTACGGGTCCTACAATGAGCAGTTCTTC

J: TRBJ2-3
D: TRBD2
size: NA
V: TRBV7-6
CDR3: CASSSSSGYTQYF
DNA: TGTGCCAGCAGCTCGTCTAGCGGGTATACGCAGTATTTT

J: TRBJ1-3
D: NA
size: NA
V: TRBV30
CDR3: CAWSAVSGNTIYF
DNA: TGTGCCTGGTCTGCGGTCTCTGGAAACACCATATATTTT

J: TRBJ2-6
D: TRBD1
size: NA
V: TRBV27
CDR3: CASLRQGVTAGANVLTF
DNA: TGTGCCAGCCTCAGACAGGGGGTTACGGCTGGGGCCAACGTCCTGACTTTC

J: TRBJ2-2
D: TRBD2
size: NA
V: TRBV10-1
CDR3: CASSEISGRSGELFF
DNA: TGCGCCAGCAGTGAGATAAGCGGGAGGAGTGGGGAGCTGTTTTTT

J: TRBJ1-1
D: TRBD1
size: NA
V: TRBV10-2
CDR3: CASSESDRDAFF
DNA: TGCGCCAGCAGTGAGTCGGACAGGGACGCTTTCTTT

J: TRBJ1-5
D: NA
size: once
V: TRBV10-3
CDR3: CAISDYGRSNQPQHF
DNA: TGTGCCATCAGTGACTACGGCAGGAGCAATCAGCCCCAGCATTTT